The 4 T cell receptor beta chains presented below share a single source sample, sequenced in a study of CD8 T cells in ankylosing spondylitis (dated 2017 in TCRdb). The library was generated by 5' RACE. Reads for this sample came from an Illumina HiSeq 2500. TCRdb took the public reads, trimmed them with fastp at Q25, ran MiXCR for clone calling and kept in-frame beta chains. Rows are unified per CDR3 protein, each entry keeping the most common DNA and genes. Recorded for this sample are around 91,000 distinct CDR3 sequences; approximately 9.6% of them occurred a single time. The ten largest clones add up to over 25% of the sample. General conclusions and limits of the study: A TCR beta motif of eight highly homologous amino acid variants appeared characteristic of blood from ankylosing spondylitis patients.

These receptors' targets are unknown. Sample: blood, either unsorted or a sorted T cell fraction (not recorded which). These receptors all stem from a male donor with ankylosing spondylitis.

This clonotype was counted only a few times. The chain recombines TRBV10-2 with TRBJ2-1; D ambiguous. Trimming removed 7 bases from V and 5 bases from J, with 6 bases in between. CDR3 length: 11 residues. CDR1 and CDR2 from the germline V gene are WSHSY and SAAADI. Here the CDR3 DNA reads TGCGCCAGCACTTACAACAATGAGCAGTTCTTC. Residues: CASTYNNEQFF.

This clonotype was seen ten or more times. The J gene is TRBJ2-6, the V gene TRBV20-1, with D unresolved. This CDR3 spans 17 amino acids. CDR1 is DFQATT and CDR2 is SNEGSKA in the germline V gene (reference sequence). Deletions cut 3 bases from V and 0 bases from J, with 15 bases between. This CDR3 reads CSARVPSDASGANVLTF. CDR3 nucleotide sequence: TGCAGTGCTAGGGTCCCGTCTGATGCCTCTGGGGCCAACGTCCTGACTTTC.

This clonotype was seen a few times. The V call is TRBV15, the J call TRBJ2-1, with D uncertain. CDR1 LNHNV and CDR2 YYDKDF come from the germline V gene (reference sequence). The CDR3 is made up of 15 amino acids. Between the trimmed V and J ends, which lost 1 base and 4 bases, there was a span of 11 bases. The CDR3 DNA sequence: TGTGCCACCAGCAGAGTTGGCCCCGCTTACAATGAGCAGTTCTTC. Its protein product is CATSRVGPAYNEQFF.

The V call is TRBV10-3, the J call TRBJ2-1; 9 bases are a match to TRBD1. This CDR3 is built from 14 residues. Trimming at V came to 3 bases and at J to 9 bases, leaving 6 bases not matched to a gene. In germline, CDR1 is ENHRY, CDR2 SYGVKD. The DNA for the CDR3 is TGTGCCATCAGTGATGAGACAGGGGGTAGTGAGCAGTTCTTC. Protein: CAISDETGGSEQFF.